A single sample is the source of the 24 T cell receptor beta chains below, sequenced in a study of blood T cell repertoires in COVID-19 (dated by TCRdb to about 2020). The library was obtained by the immunoSEQ multiplex PCR assay. TCRdb carries this immuneACCESS record with in-frame sequences only. Its versions omit some clonotypes, under half of them owing to an unresolved V gene in the studies checked, with the rest unexplained. The sample table contains 200,000 to 300,000 clones; only one count was recorded for roughly 83% of them. The ten biggest clones cover around 9.6% of the sample. Input material: peripheral blood. These receptors were taken from a woman at least 80 years old with acute or convalescent COVID-19.

The chain is built from TRBV18 and TRBJ2-5; TRBD2 agrees at 9 bases. The J segment lost 4 bases and the V segment lost 0 bases, leaving 9 bases of the junction unmatched. Germline loops: CDR1 KGHSH, CDR2 LQKENI. There are 17 residues in the CDR3. In DNA, the CDR3 is TGTGCCAGCTCACCACCGACGACCGGGACTAGCTCAGAGACCCAGTACTTC. Amino acid sequence: CASSPPTTGTSSETQYF.

This sequence joins TRBV7-9 and TRBJ2-7; D is ambiguous. This CDR3 is 13 amino acids long. Trimming stripped 1 base from V and 4 bases from J, with 8 bases between. The germline CDR1 and CDR2 sequences are SEHNR and FQNEAQ (reference sequence). DNA for the CDR3: TGTGCCAGCAGCTTAGACAGTCCGTACGAGCAGTACTTC. It translates to CASSLDSPYEQYF.

The V call is TRBV27, the J call TRBJ2-1; 11 nucleotides line up with TRBD2. V shed 6 bases, J shed 8 bases, and the junction held 9 bases outside the gene matches. This CDR3 is built from 15 residues. CDR1 is MNHEY, CDR2 SMNVEV, per germline (reference sequence). This chain's CDR3 is CASSKTSGGWYEQFF. The CDR3, as DNA: TGTGCCAGCAGCAAAACTAGCGGGGGTTGGTATGAGCAGTTCTTC.

V gene TRBV10-1 combines with J gene TRBJ2-1; weak D call: TRBD1 (5 bases). V was trimmed by 0 bases and J by 3 bases, leaving 12 bases between them. The CDR3 runs 16 residues. Germline V gene sequence: CDR1 WNHNN, CDR2 SYGVQD (reference sequence). CDR3 coding DNA: TGCGCCAGCAGTGAGTCGGCGGACAAGCTCTACAATGAGCAGTTCTTC. It codes for CASSESADKLYNEQFF.

The chain joins TRBV4-1 to TRBJ2-1; TRBD1 matches at 7 bases. CDR1 MGHRA and CDR2 YSYEKL come from the germline V gene. After removal of 8 bases from V and 5 bases from J, the junction contained 6 bases not matched to a gene. The CDR3 consists of 13 residues. The CDR3 region is CASGTVQHNEQFF. The CDR3 DNA is TGCGCCAGCGGGACAGTACAGCACAATGAGCAGTTCTTC.

V gene TRBV11-2 combines with J gene TRBJ1-3; D call uncertain. Per germline, CDR1 SGHAT and CDR2 FQNNGV. Trimming removed 0 bases at V and 3 bases at J, with 6 bases between. This CDR3 spans 14 amino acids. DNA for the CDR3: TGTGCCAGCAGCTTAGACAGAAGTGGAAACACCATATATTTT. It encodes CASSLDRSGNTIYF.

This chain uses TRBV29-1 with TRBJ1-2; D is undetermined. This CDR3 spans 12 amino acids. V lost 0 bases and J lost 8, with 10 bases in between. The germline V gene has CDR1 SQVTM and CDR2 ANQGSEA. DNA of the CDR3: TGCAGCGTTGAAGATGGTGCCGGGGGCTACACCTTC. This codes for CSVEDGAGGYTF.

The rearrangement uses TRBV13 and TRBJ2-5; maybe TRBD1 (6 bases). The germline CDR1 and CDR2 sequences are PRHDT and FYEKMQ (reference sequence). Trimming pared 1 base from V and 4 bases from J, leaving 16 bases between. The CDR3 length is 16 residues. In DNA, the CDR3 is TGTGCCAGCAGCTTAGCGGGAAGGCAGGGGCGAGAGACCCAGTACTTC. Its protein product is CASSLAGRQGRETQYF.

This chain connects TRBV19 to TRBJ1-4; D is unclear. Germline lookup yields CDR1 LNHDA and CDR2 SQIVND (reference sequence). V lost 2 bases and J lost 8, with 12 bases in between. This CDR3 spans 14 amino acids. The DNA for the CDR3 is TGTGCCAGTAGTATAAGGAGTAGATTGGAAAAACTGTTTTTT. Translation gives CASSIRSRLEKLFF.

The chain couples TRBV7-9 to TRBJ1-5; D might be TRBD1 (6 bases). There are 14 residues in the CDR3. The V and J ends lost 6 bases and 3 bases respectively, with 12 bases between them. The germline V gene has CDR1 SEHNR and CDR2 FQNEAQ (reference sequence). The CDR3 region is CASSSDRTNQPQHF. CDR3 nucleotide sequence: TGTGCCAGCAGTAGCGACAGGACCAATCAGCCCCAGCATTTT.

V gene TRBV5-5 combines with J gene TRBJ1-1, with TRBD1 matching over 8 bases. V was pared by 0 bases and J by 0 bases, with 10 bases of the junction left unmatched. The CDR3 has 18 residues. Germline CDR1 SGHKS, CDR2 YYEKEE (reference sequence). DNA for the CDR3: TGTGCCAGCAGCTTGGCTTGGGACAGGTTACGACTGAACACTGAAGCTTTCTTT. Translated, it gives CASSLAWDRLRLNTEAFF.

With respect to this clone: Other DNA sequences in this sample translate to the same CDR3. The V and J genes are TRBV30 and TRBJ1-1, with 7 bases fitting TRBD1. Germline-derived CDR1 and CDR2 are GTSNPN and SVGIG (reference sequence). The V gene end was trimmed by 0 bases and the J gene end by 3 bases; junction bases not matched to a gene: 1. This CDR3 is built from 13 residues. CDR3 residues: CAWSVRGDTEAFF. The CDR3 region has the DNA TGTGCCTGGAGTGTCAGGGGGGACACTGAAGCTTTCTTT.

The J gene is TRBJ2-7, the V gene TRBV10-3, with 10 nucleotides matching TRBD2. Trimming cost V 3 bases and J 3 bases; bases outside gene matches: 5. CDR3 length: 15 residues. The germline CDR1 and CDR2 sequences are ENHRY and SYGVKD. CDR3 sequence (DNA): TGTGCCATCAGTGACCTAGCGGGGGCAATCTACGAGCAGTACTTC. This encodes CAISDLAGAIYEQYF.

V is TRBV6-1 and J is TRBJ1-5, with D maybe TRBD1 (5 bases). Trimming left V 0 bases short and J 3 bases short, with 12 bases between. The CDR3 is made up of 16 amino acids. Per germline, CDR1 MNHNS and CDR2 SASEGT. CDR3 in DNA: TGTGCCAGCAGTGAAGCGGCAGGGATAGTCAATCAGCCCCAGCATTTT. The encoded protein is CASSEAAGIVNQPQHF.

This clone was found once. CDR3: CASSLGLAEPYNEQFF. For the CDR3, the DNA is TGTGCCAGCAGCCTGGGACTAGCGGAGCCCTACAATGAGCAGTTCTTC. The rearrangement joins TRBV3-1 (or the pseudogene TRBV3-2) to TRBJ2-1; 11 positions agree with TRBD2. J lost 2 bases, V lost 4 bases, and 4 bases had no gene match. CDR3 length: 16 amino acids. The germline gives CDR1 LGHDT, CDR2 YNNKEL (reference sequence).

V and J are TRBV10-3 and TRBJ2-2; tentative D call: TRBD1 (6 bases). With 11 bases removed from V and 1 base from J, the gap between germline ends came to 17 bases. Germline V gene data show CDR1 as ENHRY and CDR2 as SYGVKD. This CDR3 has 15 amino acids. For the CDR3, the DNA is TGTGCCGCCCGAGGCCAGGGACAGAACACCGGGGAGCTGTTTTTT. Protein: CAARGQGQNTGELFF.

This clone was detected only once. V and J are TRBV7-3 and TRBJ1-1, with 8 bases that match TRBD1. CDR1 SGHTA and CDR2 FQGTGA come from the germline V gene. The CDR3 spans 13 residues. V lost 5 bases and J lost 3; bases outside the gene matches: 2. The CDR3 DNA reads TGTGCCAGCAGCCTGGACAGGGACACTGAAGCTTTCTTT. Translating gives CASSLDRDTEAFF.

This rearrangement joins TRBV28 to TRBJ2-7, with 7 positions matching TRBD1. The CDR3 loop spans 14 amino acids. V shed 6 bases, J shed 4 bases, and the junction held 9 bases outside the gene matches. CDR1 is MDHEN and CDR2 is SYDVKM in the germline V gene. The CDR3 loop is CASRSGGGPYEQYF. CDR3 DNA sequence: TGTGCCAGCAGATCAGGGGGTGGACCGTACGAGCAGTACTTC.

V is TRBV19 and J is TRBJ1-5; tentative D call: TRBD1 (6 bases). In germline, CDR1 is LNHDA, CDR2 SQIVND (reference sequence). V lost 0 bases, J lost 6 bases, and 12 bases lay in between. This CDR3 has 15 residues. The DNA of the CDR3 is TGTGCCAGTAGTATAGATTTCAGGGGTAGTCAGCCCCAGCATTTT. Its translation: CASSIDFRGSQPQHF. Together with reference TRBV19 and TRBJ1-5, the CDR3 gives the full variable domain: DGGITQSPKYLFRKEGQNVTLSCEQNLNHDAMYWYRQDPGQGLRLIYYSQIVNDFQKGDIAEGYSVSREKKESFPLTVTSAQKNPTAFYLCASSIDFRGSQPQHFGDGTRLSIL.

The rearrangement joins TRBV19 to TRBJ2-2; maybe TRBD1 (5 bases). V was shortened by 4 bases and J by 0 bases, with 9 bases between the two germline ends. Looked up from germline, CDR1 is LNHDA and CDR2 is SQIVND (reference sequence). CDR3 length: 15 residues. CDR3 in amino acids: CASSTGRANTGELFF. CDR3 sequence (DNA): TGTGCCAGTAGTACCGGCAGGGCGAACACCGGGGAGCTGTTTTTT.

The chain couples TRBV5-1 to TRBJ1-1; TRBD1 is a possible D gene (6 bases). Germline assignment: CDR1 SGHRS and CDR2 YFSETQ. The V end lost 0 bases, the J end lost 4 bases, and 13 bases lay between the germline ends. This CDR3 has 15 amino acids. The CDR3, as DNA: TGCGCCAGCAGCTTGGTTCCCGGCAGGGGCACTGAAGCTTTCTTT. Amino acid sequence: CASSLVPGRGTEAFF.

J is TRBJ1-3 and V is TRBV28; 7 bases match TRBD1. CDR1 and CDR2 (germline): MDHEN, SYDVKM. The CDR3 is made up of 16 amino acids. Trimming removed 4 bases from V and 0 bases from J; junction bases left unmatched: 6. CDR3 loop: CASSWGQRRSGNTIYF. CDR3 bases: TGTGCCAGCAGTTGGGGACAGCGACGCTCTGGAAACACCATATATTTT. Based on the CDR3 plus reference TRBV28 and TRBJ1-3, the full variable domain is DVKVTQSSRYLVKRTGEKVFLECVQDMDHENMFWYRQDPGLGLRLIYFSYDVKMKEKGDIPEGYSVSREKKERFSLILESASTNQTSMYLCASSWGQRRSGNTIYFGEGSWLTVV.

The gene calls are TRBV19 and TRBJ1-2; 8 nucleotides match TRBD1. Germline trimming cut 5 bases from V and 6 bases from J; bases unmatched to any gene: 5. The CDR3 totals 13 residues. The V gene's germline CDR1 is LNHDA and CDR2 SQIVND (reference sequence). CDR3 amino acids: CASSHRGADGYTF. CDR3 DNA sequence: TGTGCCAGTAGTCACAGGGGGGCGGATGGCTACACCTTC.

The chain uses TRBV4-2 and TRBJ1-2; D not certain. The germline gives CDR1 LGHNA, CDR2 YNFKEQ. The germline V and J ends were trimmed by 0 bases and 9 bases, with 5 bases remaining between them. The CDR3 runs 11 residues. The CDR3 DNA sequence: TGTGCCAGCAGCCAAGATTGGCGCTACACCTTC. It codes for CASSQDWRYTF.